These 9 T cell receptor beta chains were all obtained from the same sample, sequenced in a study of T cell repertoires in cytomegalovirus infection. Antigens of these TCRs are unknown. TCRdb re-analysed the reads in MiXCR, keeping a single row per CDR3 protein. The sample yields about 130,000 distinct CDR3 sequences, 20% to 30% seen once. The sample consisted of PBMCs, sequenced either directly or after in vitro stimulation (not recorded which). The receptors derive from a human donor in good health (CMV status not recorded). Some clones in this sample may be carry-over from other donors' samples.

CDR3 loop: CASSPPTGDYTEAFF. CDR3 sequence (DNA): TGTGCCAGCAGTCCCCCGACAGGAGATTACACTGAAGCTTTCTTT. V usage is TRBV12-3 or TRBV12-4 and J usage is TRBJ1-1; possibly TRBD1 for D (6 bases). V was clipped by 5 bases and J by 3 bases, with 16 bases between them. CDR3 length equals 15 residues.

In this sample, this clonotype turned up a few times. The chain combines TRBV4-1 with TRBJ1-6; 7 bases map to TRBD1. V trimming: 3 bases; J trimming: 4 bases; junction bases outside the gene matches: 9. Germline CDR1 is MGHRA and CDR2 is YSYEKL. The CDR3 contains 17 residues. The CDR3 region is CASSHTSGTAYNSPLHF. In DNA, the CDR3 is TGCGCCAGCAGCCACACATCGGGGACAGCGTATAATTCACCCCTCCACTTT.

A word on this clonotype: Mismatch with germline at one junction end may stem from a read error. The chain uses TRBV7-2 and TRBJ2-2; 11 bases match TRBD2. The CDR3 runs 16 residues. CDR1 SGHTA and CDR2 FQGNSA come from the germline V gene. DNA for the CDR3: TGTGCCAGCAGATTAGCGGGAGGGCAGAACACCGGGGAGCTGTTTTTT. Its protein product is CASRLAGGQNTGELFF.

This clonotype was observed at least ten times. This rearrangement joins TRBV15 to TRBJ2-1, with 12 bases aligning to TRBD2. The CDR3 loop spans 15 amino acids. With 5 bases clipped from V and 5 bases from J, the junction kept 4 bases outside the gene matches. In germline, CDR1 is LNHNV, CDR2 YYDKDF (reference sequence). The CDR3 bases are TGTGCCACCAGCCTCGGACTAGCGGGAAACAATGAGCAGTTCTTC. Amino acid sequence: CATSLGLAGNNEQFF. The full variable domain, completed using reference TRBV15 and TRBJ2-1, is DAMVIQNPRYQVTQFGKPVTLSCSQTLNHNVMYWYQQKSSQAPKLLFHYYDKDFNNEADTPDNFQSRRPNTSFCFLDIRSPGLGDTAMYLCATSLGLAGNNEQFFGPGTRLTVL.

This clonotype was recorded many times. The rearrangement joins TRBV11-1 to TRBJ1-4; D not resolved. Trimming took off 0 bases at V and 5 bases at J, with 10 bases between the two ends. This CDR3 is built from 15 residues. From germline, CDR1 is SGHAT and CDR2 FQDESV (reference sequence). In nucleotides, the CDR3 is TGTGCCAGCAGCTTAGCGCCCGCGAGGAATGAAAAACTGTTTTTT. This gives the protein CASSLAPARNEKLFF.

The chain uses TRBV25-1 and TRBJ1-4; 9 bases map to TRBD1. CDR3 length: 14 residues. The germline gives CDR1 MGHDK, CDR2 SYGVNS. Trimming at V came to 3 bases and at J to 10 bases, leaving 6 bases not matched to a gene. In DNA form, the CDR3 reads TGTGCCAGCAGTGAGGACAGGGGACGGGGAAAACTGTTTTTT. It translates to CASSEDRGRGKLFF.

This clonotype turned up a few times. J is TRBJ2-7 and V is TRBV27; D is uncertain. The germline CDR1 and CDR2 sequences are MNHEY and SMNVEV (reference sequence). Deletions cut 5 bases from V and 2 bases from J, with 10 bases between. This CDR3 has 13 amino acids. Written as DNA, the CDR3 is TGTGCCAGCAGTCCAAACCCCGCCTACGAGCAGTACTTC. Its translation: CASSPNPAYEQYF.

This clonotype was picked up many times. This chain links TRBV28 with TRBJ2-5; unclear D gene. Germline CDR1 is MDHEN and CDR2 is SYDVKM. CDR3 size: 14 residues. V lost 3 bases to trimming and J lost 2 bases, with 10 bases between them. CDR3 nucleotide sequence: TGTGCCAGCAGTTTTGCGCCAGGACAAGAGACCCAGTACTTC. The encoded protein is CASSFAPGQETQYF.

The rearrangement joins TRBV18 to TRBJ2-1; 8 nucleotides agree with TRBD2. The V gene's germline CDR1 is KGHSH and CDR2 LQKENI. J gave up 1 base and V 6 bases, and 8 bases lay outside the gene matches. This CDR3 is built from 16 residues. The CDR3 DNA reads TGTGCCAGCTCCCCTGACCCGGGAGGGTCCTACAATGAGCAGTTCTTC. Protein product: CASSPDPGGSYNEQFF.